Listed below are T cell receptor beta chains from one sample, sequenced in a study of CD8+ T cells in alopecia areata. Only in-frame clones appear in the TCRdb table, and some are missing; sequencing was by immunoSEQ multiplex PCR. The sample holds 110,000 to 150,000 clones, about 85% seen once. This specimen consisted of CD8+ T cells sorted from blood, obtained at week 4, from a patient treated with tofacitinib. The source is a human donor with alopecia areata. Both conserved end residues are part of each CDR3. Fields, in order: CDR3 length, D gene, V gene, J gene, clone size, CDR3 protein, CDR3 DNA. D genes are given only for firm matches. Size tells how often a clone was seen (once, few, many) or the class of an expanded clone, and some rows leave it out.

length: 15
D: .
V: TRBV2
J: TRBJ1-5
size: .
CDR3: CASSEGRASNQPQHF
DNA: TGTGCCAGCAGTGAGGGGCGGGCTAGCAATCAGCCCCAGCATTTT

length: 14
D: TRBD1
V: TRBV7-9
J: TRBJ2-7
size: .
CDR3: CASSSGGLAYEQYF
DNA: TGTGCCAGCAGCTCAGGGGGATTGGCCTACGAGCAGTACTTC

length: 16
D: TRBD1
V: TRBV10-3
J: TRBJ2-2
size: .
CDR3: CAISDRDRVDTGELFF
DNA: TGTGCCATCAGTGACCGGGACAGGGTTGACACCGGGGAGCTGTTTTTT

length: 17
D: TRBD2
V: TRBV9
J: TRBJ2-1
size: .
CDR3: CASSAGSGLGSYNEQFF
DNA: TGTGCCAGCAGCGCGGGGAGCGGACTAGGCTCCTACAATGAGCAGTTCTTC

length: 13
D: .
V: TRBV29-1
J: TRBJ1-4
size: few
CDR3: CSVYTGLNEKLFF
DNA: TGCAGCGTCTATACAGGGCTGAATGAAAAACTGTTTTTT

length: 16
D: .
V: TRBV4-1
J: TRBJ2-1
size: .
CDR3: CASSQSSGYSYNEQFF
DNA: TGCGCCAGCAGCCAAAGTAGCGGTTACTCCTACAATGAGCAGTTCTTC

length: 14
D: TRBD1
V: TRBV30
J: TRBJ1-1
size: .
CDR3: CAWSLLTGPTEAFF
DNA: TGTGCCTGGAGTTTACTGACAGGGCCCACTGAAGCTTTCTTT

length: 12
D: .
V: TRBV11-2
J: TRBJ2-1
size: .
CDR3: CASSLSNNEQFF
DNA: TGTGCCAGCAGCTTAAGCAACAATGAGCAGTTCTTC

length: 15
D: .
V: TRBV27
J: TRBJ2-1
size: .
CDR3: CASSFITGGHNEQFF
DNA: TGTGCCAGCAGTTTCATAACCGGAGGGCACAATGAGCAGTTCTTC

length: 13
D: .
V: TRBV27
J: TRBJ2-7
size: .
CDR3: CASSFGVAYEQYF
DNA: TGTGCCAGCAGTTTCGGCGTAGCCTACGAGCAGTACTTC

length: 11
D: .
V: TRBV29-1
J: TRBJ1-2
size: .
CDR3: CSVADLYGYTF
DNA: TGCAGCGTTGCCGACCTCTATGGCTACACCTTC

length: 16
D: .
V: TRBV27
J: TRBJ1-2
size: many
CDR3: CASSKAGTVGGYGYTF
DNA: TGTGCCAGCAGTAAGGCAGGGACGGTAGGTGGCTATGGCTACACCTTC

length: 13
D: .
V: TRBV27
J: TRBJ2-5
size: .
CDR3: CASSLSRVETQYF
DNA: TGTGCCAGCAGTTTATCCAGGGTCGAGACCCAGTACTTC

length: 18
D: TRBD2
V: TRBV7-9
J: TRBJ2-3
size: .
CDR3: CASSPRTSGSLNTDTQYF
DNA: TGTGCCAGCAGCCCGAGGACTAGCGGGAGTTTGAATACAGATACGCAGTATTTT

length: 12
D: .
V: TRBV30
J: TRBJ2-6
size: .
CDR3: CAWSAPANVLTF
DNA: TGTGCCTGGAGTGCTCCGGCCAACGTCCTGACTTTC

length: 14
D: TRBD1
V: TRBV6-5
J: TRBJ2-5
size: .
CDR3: CASSWTGIGETQYF
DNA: TGTGCCAGCAGTTGGACAGGGATTGGAGAGACCCAGTACTTC

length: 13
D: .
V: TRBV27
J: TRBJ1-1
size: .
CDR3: CATWGGLNTEAFF
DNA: TGTGCCACATGGGGGGGATTGAACACTGAAGCTTTCTTT

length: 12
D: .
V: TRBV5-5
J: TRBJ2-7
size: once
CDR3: CASSWVGYEQYF
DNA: TGTGCCAGCAGCTGGGTAGGCTACGAGCAGTACTTC

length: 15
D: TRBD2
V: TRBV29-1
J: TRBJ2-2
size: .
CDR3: CSVERAGGWTGELFF
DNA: TGCAGCGTTGAGCGGGCGGGAGGGTGGACCGGGGAGCTGTTTTTT

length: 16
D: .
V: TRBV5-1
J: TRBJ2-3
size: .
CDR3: CASSLDGGLRTDTQYF
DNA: TGCGCCAGCAGCTTGGATGGGGGCCTTCGCACAGATACGCAGTATTTT

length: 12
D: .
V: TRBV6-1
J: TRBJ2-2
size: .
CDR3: CASSGPTGELFF
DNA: TGTGCCAGCAGTGGACCAACCGGGGAGCTGTTTTTT

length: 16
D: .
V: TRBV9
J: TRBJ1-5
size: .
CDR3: CASSVDNGQGGQPQHF
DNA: TGTGCCAGCAGCGTAGATAATGGTCAGGGCGGTCAGCCCCAGCATTTT

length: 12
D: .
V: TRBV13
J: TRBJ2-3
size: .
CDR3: CASSPASDTQYF
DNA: TGTGCCAGCAGCCCGGCGTCAGATACGCAGTATTTT

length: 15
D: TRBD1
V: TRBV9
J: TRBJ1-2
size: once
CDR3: CASRGTGGDGYGYTF
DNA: TGTGCCAGCAGGGGAACAGGGGGCGACGGCTATGGCTACACCTTC

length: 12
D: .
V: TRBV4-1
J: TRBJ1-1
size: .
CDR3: CASSPGGGEAFF
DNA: TGCGCCAGCAGCCCGGGGGGGGGTGAAGCTTTCTTT

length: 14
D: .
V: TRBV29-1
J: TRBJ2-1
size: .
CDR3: CSVERPGRRNEQFF
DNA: TGCAGCGTTGAAAGGCCAGGGCGTCGGAATGAGCAGTTCTTC

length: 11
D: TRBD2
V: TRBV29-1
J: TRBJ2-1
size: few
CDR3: CSVLRGAEQFF
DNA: TGCAGCGTTCTGCGGGGGGCTGAGCAGTTCTTC

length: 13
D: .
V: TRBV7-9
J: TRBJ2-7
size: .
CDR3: CASRSGRTYEQYF
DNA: TGTGCCAGCAGATCGGGACGCACCTACGAGCAGTACTTC

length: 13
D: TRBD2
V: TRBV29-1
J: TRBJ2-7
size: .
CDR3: CSVRGGRADEQYF
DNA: TGCAGCGTCCGGGGGGGCAGGGCGGACGAGCAGTACTTC

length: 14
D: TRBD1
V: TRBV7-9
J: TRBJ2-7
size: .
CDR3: CASSSGTGESEQYF
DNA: TGTGCCAGCAGCTCCGGGACAGGGGAAAGCGAGCAGTACTTC

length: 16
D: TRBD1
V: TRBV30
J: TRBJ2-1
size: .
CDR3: CAWSVHGQGALYEQFF
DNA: TGTGCCTGGAGTGTCCATGGACAGGGGGCCTTGTATGAGCAGTTCTTC

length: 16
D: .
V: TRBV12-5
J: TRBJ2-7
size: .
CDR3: CASGLVTQGREDEQYF
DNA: TGTGCTAGTGGTTTGGTGACCCAAGGAAGGGAAGACGAGCAGTACTTC

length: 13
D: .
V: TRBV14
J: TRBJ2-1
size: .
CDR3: CASSFVGLSEQFF
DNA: TGTGCCAGCAGCTTCGTCGGGCTCAGTGAGCAGTTCTTC

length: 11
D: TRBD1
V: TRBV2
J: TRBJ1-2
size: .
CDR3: CAGQGLTGYTF
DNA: TGTGCCGGACAGGGTTTAACCGGCTACACCTTC

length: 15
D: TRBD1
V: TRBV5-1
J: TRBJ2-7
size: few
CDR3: CASSPGQGESSEQYF
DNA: TGCGCCAGCAGCCCCGGACAGGGGGAATCTAGCGAGCAGTACTTC

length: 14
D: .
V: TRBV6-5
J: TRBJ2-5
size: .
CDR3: CASSFTGYEETQYF
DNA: TGTGCCAGCAGTTTCACAGGGTACGAAGAGACCCAGTACTTC

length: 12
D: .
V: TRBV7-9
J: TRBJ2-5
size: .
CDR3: CASSSISEAQYF
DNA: TGTGCCAGCAGCTCAATATCCGAGGCCCAGTACTTC

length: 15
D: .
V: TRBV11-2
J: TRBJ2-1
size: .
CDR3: CASSLGLGEVNEQFF
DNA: TGTGCCAGCAGCTTAGGGCTAGGTGAGGTCAATGAGCAGTTCTTC

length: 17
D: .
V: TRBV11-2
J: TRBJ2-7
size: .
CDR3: CASSFQGFRPYAYEQYF
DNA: TGTGCCAGCAGCTTTCAAGGGTTTAGGCCATACGCCTACGAGCAGTACTTC

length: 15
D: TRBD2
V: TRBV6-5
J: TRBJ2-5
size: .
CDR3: CASTQTSGIAETQYF
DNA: TGTGCCAGCACCCAGACTAGCGGGATCGCGGAGACCCAGTACTTC

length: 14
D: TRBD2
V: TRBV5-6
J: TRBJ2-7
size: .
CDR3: CASSPLGGPGSEYF
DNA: TGTGCCAGCAGCCCGCTGGGAGGGCCCGGTTCTGAGTACTTC

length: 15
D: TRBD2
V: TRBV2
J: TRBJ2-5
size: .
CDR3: CASSDPSGREETQYF
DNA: TGTGCCAGCAGTGACCCTAGCGGGAGGGAAGAGACCCAGTACTTC

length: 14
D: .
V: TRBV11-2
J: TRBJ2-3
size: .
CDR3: CASSPRQLPDTQYF
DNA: TGTGCCAGCAGCCCCAGGCAGCTGCCGGATACGCAGTATTTT

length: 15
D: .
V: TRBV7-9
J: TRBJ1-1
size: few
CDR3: CASSLVGQRGTEAFF
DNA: TGTGCCAGCAGCTTAGTCGGACAACGAGGCACTGAAGCTTTCTTT

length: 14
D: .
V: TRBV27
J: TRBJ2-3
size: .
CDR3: CASSLGTLGDTQYF
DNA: TGTGCCAGCAGTCTCGGGACACTAGGGGATACGCAGTATTTT

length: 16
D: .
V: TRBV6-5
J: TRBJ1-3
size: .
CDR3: CASSYSPGGVENTIYF
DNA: TGTGCCAGCAGTTACTCACCAGGAGGGGTAGAAAACACCATATATTTT

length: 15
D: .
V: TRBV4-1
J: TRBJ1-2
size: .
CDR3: CASSQAEQANYGYTF
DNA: TGCGCCAGCAGCCAAGCAGAACAGGCGAACTATGGCTACACCTTC

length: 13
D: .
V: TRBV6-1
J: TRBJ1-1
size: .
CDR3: CAGKTWTNTEAFF
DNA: TGTGCCGGAAAGACCTGGACTAACACTGAAGCTTTCTTT